This entry features one T cell receptor beta chain sequence. Antigen: not known. The single heparinised draw taken from each donor contained around 100 mL of blood on average. CD45RO/CCR7/CD25/CD127/CD95/CD27 staining was used to isolate CD4+ naive, central memory, regulatory and stem cell-like memory cells by sorting. This record comes from a study of beta chain features in type 1 diabetes. Study-level results: Shortening of TCRB CDR3s, moderate but significant, appeared in all four CD4+ subsets of Type 1 diabetes patients. PCR may have favored shorter templates equally in patients and controls. HLA effects on TCRB rearrangement stayed unresolved here.

The whole isolated RNA underwent reverse transcription, so sequencing captured expressed TCRB transcripts. Assay used: immunoSEQ multiplex PCR; TCRdb lists only in-frame clones, some missing. Of about 390,000 clones listed, around 9.6% are singletons. This clonotype was sampled from a man aged 25-45 years with type 1 diabetes. Sequences were obtained from central memory CD4+ T cells from blood.

This CDR3 is CASSRGGAGETQYF. Written as DNA, the CDR3 is TGTGCCAGCTCACGAGGGGGAGCGGGAGAGACCCAGTACTTC. This chain links TRBV18 with TRBJ2-5, with D possibly called TRBD1 or TRBD2 (6 bases each). CDR3 size: 14 residues. CDR1 and CDR2 from the germline V gene are KGHSH and LQKENI. V lost 4 bases and J lost 4, with 13 bases in between.